Listed below are T cell receptor beta chains from one sample, sequenced in a study of blood T cell repertoires in COVID-19. TCRdb's table, derived via immunoSEQ multiplex PCR, lists solely in-frame clones and lacks some. There are under 250,000 clones in the sample; over 75% occur only once, and roughly 2% lies in the top ten. Sequenced material: peripheral blood. The receptors come from a man aged 30 to 45 who had recovered from COVID-19. The CDR3 runs from the conserved cysteine through the conserved F or W. Each record gives: CDR3 protein, J gene, V gene.

CASSHYTSGVTDTQYF,TRBJ2-3,TRBV3-1/TRBV3-2
CASSLGGESTDTQYF,TRBJ2-3,TRBV5-8
CSASGRVATQETQYF,TRBJ2-5,TRBV20-1
CASRWTAYEQYF,TRBJ2-7,TRBV6-5
CARTGVSSSYNSPLHF,TRBJ1-6,TRBV7-9
CASSSTRYTDTQYF,TRBJ2-3,TRBV6-6
CASSLHSGSHPGTGELFF,TRBJ2-2,TRBV5-1
CASSQELAGYNEQFF,TRBJ2-1,TRBV3-1/TRBV3-2
CASSRGAGDQETQYF,TRBJ2-5,TRBV3-1/TRBV3-2
CASSLIAGGPNEQFF,TRBJ2-1,TRBV7-9
CASSPSSGNYGYTF,TRBJ1-2,TRBV19
CASSGPGVRETQYF,TRBJ2-5,TRBV2
CASSSKLRGRAGNTIYF,TRBJ1-3,TRBV28
CASRGTGGNQPQHF,TRBJ1-5,TRBV6-5
CASSPSGGPYQYF,TRBJ2-4,TRBV14
CASGTLRGDTQYF,TRBJ2-3,TRBV2